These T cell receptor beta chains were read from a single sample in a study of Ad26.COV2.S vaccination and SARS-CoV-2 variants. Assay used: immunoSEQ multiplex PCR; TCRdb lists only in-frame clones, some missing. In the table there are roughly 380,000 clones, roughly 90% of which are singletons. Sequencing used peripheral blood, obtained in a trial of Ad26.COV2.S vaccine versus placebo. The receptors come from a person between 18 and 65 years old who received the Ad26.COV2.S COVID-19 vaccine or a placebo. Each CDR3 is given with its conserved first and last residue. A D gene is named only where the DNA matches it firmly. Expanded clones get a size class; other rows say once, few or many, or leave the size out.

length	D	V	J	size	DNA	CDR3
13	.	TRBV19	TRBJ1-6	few	TGTGCCAGTAGTATAGATGGGTGGTCACCCCTCCACTTT	CASSIDGWSPLHF
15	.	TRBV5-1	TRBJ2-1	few	TGCGCCAGCAGCCCCCTAGCACGGAGGGGTGATGAGCAGTTCTTC	CASSPLARRGDEQFF
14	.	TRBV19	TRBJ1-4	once	TGTGCCAGTAGTATACAAGCAACTAATGAAAAACTGTTTTTT	CASSIQATNEKLFF
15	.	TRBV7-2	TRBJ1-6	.	TGTGCCAGCACCCCAAGGGGGGGAAACAATTCACCCCTCCACTTT	CASTPRGGNNSPLHF
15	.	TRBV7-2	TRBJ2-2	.	TGTGCCAGCAGCCTACAGGGCGCTGGGGCCGGGGAGCTGTTTTTT	CASSLQGAGAGELFF
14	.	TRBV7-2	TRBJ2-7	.	TGTGCCAGCAGTTTCGCTGGGGGTACCTACGAGCAGTACTTC	CASSFAGGTYEQYF
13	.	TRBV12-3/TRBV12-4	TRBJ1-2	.	TGTGCCAGCAGCAGGACAGCTAACTATGGCTACACCTTC	CASSRTANYGYTF
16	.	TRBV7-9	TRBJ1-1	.	TGTGCCAGCAGCTTAAATCGGCGGCAGGGGAACACTGAAGCTTTCTTT	CASSLNRRQGNTEAFF
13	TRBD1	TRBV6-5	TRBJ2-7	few	TGTGCCAGCAGTTTGGGGACAGCCTACGAGCAGTACTTC	CASSLGTAYEQYF
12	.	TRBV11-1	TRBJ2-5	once	TGTGCCAGCGGGGGACACCAAGAGACCCAGTACTTC	CASGGHQETQYF
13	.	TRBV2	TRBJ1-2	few	TGTGCCAGCAGGGCGTCCCCTATAGGTGGCTACACCTTC	CASRASPIGGYTF
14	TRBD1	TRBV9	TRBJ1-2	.	TGTGCCAGCAGCGTAGTGGAGGGGGCGAGTGGCTACACCTTC	CASSVVEGASGYTF
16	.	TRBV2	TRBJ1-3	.	TGTGCCAGCACCCTCGGCGGGGAGATCTCTGGAAACACCATATATTTT	CASTLGGEISGNTIYF
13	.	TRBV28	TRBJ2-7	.	TGTGCCAGCAGAGGAACAGGGCACTACGAGCAGTACTTC	CASRGTGHYEQYF
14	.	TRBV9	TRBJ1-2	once	TGTGCCAGCAGCCCTTCCCCCCTGGTAGAAGGCTACACCTTC	CASSPSPLVEGYTF
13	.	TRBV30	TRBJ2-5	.	TGTGCCTGGAGTGCAGGGTTGGGGGAGACCCAGTACTTC	CAWSAGLGETQYF
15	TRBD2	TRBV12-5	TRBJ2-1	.	TGTGCTAGTGAAGATGGCGGGGGGGCTCGGAATGAGCAGTTCTTC	CASEDGGGARNEQFF
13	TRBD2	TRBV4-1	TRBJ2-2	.	TGCGCCAGCAGCCACCCGGGAGGCGGGGAGCTGTTTTTT	CASSHPGGGELFF
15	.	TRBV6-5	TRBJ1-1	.	TGTGCCAGCAGAACAAGAACAGGGCCGAACACTGAAGCTTTCTTT	CASRTRTGPNTEAFF
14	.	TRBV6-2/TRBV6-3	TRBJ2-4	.	TGTGCCAGCAGTTACGCGGGGGCCAAAAACATTCAGTACTTC	CASSYAGAKNIQYF
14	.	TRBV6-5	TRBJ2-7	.	TGTGCCTCTTCGGCGGGGGTAGGGGGCTACGAGCAGTACTTC	CASSAGVGGYEQYF
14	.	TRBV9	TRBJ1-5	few	TGTGCCAGCAGCGTAGATGGTGGGGGTCAGCCCCAGCATTTT	CASSVDGGGQPQHF
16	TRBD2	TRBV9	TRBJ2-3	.	TGTGCCAGCAGCCCCTGGACTAGCGGGGGCCTAAATACGCAGTATTTT	CASSPWTSGGLNTQYF
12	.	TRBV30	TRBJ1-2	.	TGTGCCTGGACCGCGAACGACAGGTCCCTTACCTTC	CAWTANDRSLTF
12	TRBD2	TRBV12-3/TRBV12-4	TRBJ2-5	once	TGTGCCAGCAGCTTAGCGGGGGGGGCCCAGTACTTC	CASSLAGGAQYF
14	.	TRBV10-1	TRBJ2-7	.	TGCGCCAGCAGTCACCCTCAGGGTTCCAGGGAGCAGTACTTC	CASSHPQGSREQYF
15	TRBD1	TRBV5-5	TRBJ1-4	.	TGTGCCAGCAGCTTCGATGACAGGGGGCTTGGAAAACTGTTTTTT	CASSFDDRGLGKLFF
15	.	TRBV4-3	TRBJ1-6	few	TGCGCCAGCAGCCAAGACTGGGGTGATAATTCACCCCTCCACTTT	CASSQDWGDNSPLHF
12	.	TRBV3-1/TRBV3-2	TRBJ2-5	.	TGTGCCAGCAGCCAATTTGTTGAGACCCAGTACTTC	CASSQFVETQYF
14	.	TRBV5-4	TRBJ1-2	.	TGTGCCAGCAGCTTGCTGATCCACCCCAATGACTACACCTTC	CASSLLIHPNDYTF
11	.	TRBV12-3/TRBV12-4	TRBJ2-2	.	TGTGCCAGCATGCGGGCCGGGGAGCTGTTTTTT	CASMRAGELFF
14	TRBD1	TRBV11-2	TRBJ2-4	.	TGTGCCAGCAGCCGGACAGGGTTCGAAAACATTCAGTACTTC	CASSRTGFENIQYF
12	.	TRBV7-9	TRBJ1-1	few	TGTGCCAGCAGCCCGGGGGACGGCCGGCCTATTTTT	CASSPGDGRPIF
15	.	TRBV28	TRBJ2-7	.	TGTGCCAGCAGTTTACTGGCAGGAACCACCTACGAGCAGTACTTC	CASSLLAGTTYEQYF
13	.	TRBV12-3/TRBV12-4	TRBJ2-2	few	TGTGCCAGCATAAGAGATTACACCGGGGAGCTGTTTTTT	CASIRDYTGELFF
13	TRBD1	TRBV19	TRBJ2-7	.	TGTGCCAGTAGTGGGACAGGGGGCGCCAAGACCCTCTGG	CASSGTGGAKTLW
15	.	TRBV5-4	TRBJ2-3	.	TGTGCCAGCAGCTCCGGCGGGGTTGGCACAGATACGCAGTATTTT	CASSSGGVGTDTQYF
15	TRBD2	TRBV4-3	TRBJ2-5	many	TGCGCCAGCAGCCAAGGGCGGGGGGGCCAAGAGACCCAGTACTTC	CASSQGRGGQETQYF
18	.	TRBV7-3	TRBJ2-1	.	TGTGCCAGCAGCTCTCCCGTGGGCGGGGTCGTTGCGGGTAATGAGCAGTTCTTC	CASSSPVGGVVAGNEQFF
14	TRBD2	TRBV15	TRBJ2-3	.	TGTGCCACCAGCCCCGGGGGGGGCACAGATACGCAGTATTTT	CATSPGGGTDTQYF
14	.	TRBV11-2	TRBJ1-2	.	TGTGCCAGCAGCGCCCCTTCTATGGGGCAAGGCTACACCTTC	CASSAPSMGQGYTF
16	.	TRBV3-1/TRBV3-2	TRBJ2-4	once	TGTGCCAGCAGCCAGAGGGGAAGGTGGGACAAAAACATTCAGTACTTC	CASSQRGRWDKNIQYF
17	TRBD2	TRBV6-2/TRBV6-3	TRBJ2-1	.	TGTGCCAGCAGTTCGGATAGCGGGGGAGCTACCTACAATGAGCAGTTCTTC	CASSSDSGGATYNEQFF
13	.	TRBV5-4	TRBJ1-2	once	TGTGCCAGCAGCTTAGAGGGTTCGTTTGGCTACACCTTC	CASSLEGSFGYTF